This T cell receptor (beta chain) was found in a study of CXCR3-negative and CXCR3-positive naive CD8 T cells. As regards this clonotype: What it binds is not known.

Study-wide results and caveats: For CXCR3-positive naive cells, TRB CDR3s were more hydrophobic than those of CXCR3-negative naive cells.

Looked up from germline, CDR1 is SGHTA and CDR2 is FQGNSA. The CDR3 sequence is 17 residues long. Preparation of TRB cDNA libraries relied on 5' RACE carrying UMI labels. TCRdb re-called the 5' RACE reads and catalogs CDR3 proteins one per entry, DNA excluded. This table holds some 150,000 distinct CDR3 sequences. This receptor was identified in a human donor in good health. Some clones in this sample may be carry-over from other donors' samples. Sequencing input: naive CXCR3+ CD8+ T cells from blood. The sample's subset: CD45RO-CCR7+CD27+CD95- naive CD8+ T cells expressing CXCR3 (TNR3+). This chain connects TRBV7-2 to TRBJ2-7; TCRdb returns TRBD1, unconfirmable since there is no DNA. This CDR3 reads CASSPRGSGQGRYEQYF.